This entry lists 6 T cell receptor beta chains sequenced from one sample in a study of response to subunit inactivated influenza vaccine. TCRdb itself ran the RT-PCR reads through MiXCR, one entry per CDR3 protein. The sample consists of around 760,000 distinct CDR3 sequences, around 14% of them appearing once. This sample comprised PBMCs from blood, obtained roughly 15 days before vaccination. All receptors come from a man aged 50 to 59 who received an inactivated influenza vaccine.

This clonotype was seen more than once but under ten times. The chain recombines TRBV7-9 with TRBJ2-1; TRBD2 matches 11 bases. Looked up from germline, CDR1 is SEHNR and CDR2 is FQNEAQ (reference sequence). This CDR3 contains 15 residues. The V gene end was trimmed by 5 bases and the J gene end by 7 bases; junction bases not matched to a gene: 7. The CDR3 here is CASSPSGLAVNEQFF. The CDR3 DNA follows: TGTGCCAGCAGCCCCTCGGGACTAGCGGTTAATGAGCAGTTCTTC.

The chain's CDR3 is CDSRGYSNQPQHF. Here the CDR3 DNA reads TGTGACAGCCGGGGCTATAGCAATCAGCCCCAGCATTTT. The V and J genes are TRBV19 and TRBJ1-5; tentatively, D is TRBD1 (5 bases). The CDR3 is 13 amino acids. Germline V gene sequence: CDR1 LNHDA, CDR2 SQIVND (reference sequence).

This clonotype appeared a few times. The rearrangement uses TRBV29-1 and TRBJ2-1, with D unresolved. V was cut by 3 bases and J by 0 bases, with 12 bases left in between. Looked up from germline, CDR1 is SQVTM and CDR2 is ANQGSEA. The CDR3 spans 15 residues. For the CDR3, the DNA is TGCAGCGTTGATCCCGCTTCAAGCTCCTACAATGAGCAGTTCTTC. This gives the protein CSVDPASSSYNEQFF.

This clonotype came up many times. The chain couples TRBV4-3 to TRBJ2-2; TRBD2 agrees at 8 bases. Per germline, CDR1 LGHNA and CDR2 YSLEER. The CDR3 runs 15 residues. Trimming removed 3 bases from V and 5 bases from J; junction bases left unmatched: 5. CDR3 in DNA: TGCGCCAGCAGCCAGTTAGCGGGGCGAACCGGGGAGCTGTTTTTT. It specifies CASSQLAGRTGELFF.

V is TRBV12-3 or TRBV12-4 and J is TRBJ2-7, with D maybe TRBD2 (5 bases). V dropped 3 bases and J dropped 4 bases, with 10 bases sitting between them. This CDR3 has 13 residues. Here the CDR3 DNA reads TGTGCCAGCAGTTTTGGGGAGTGGTACGAGCAGTACTTC. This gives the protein CASSFGEWYEQYF.

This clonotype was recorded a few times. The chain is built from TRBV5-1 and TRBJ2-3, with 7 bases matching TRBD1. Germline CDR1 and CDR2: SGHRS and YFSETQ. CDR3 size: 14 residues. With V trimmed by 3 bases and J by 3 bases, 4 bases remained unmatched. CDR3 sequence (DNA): TGCGCCAGCAGCTACTGGGACAGAACAGATACGCAGTATTTT. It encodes CASSYWDRTDTQYF.